This T cell receptor (beta chain) derives from a study of OX40 agonist ivuxolimab in advanced cancers. Across the study: Dose-escalation patients had hepatocellular carcinoma, melanoma, renal cell or head and neck cancer.

Overall study findings and caveats: There were, on average, more expanded clones in CD8+ T cells than in CD4+.

The table came from immunoSEQ multiplex PCR; TCRdb's copy has only in-frame clones and leaves some out. The sample holds around 80,000 clones; about 87% are singletons and the top ten take around 0.56%. Trimming removed 0 bases at V and 8 bases at J, with 4 bases between. In germline, CDR1 is SGHTA, CDR2 FQGNSA. This CDR3 is built from 11 residues. In regard to this clone: Its antigen remains unidentified.

This clonotype originated in an adult with an advanced solid tumor such as melanoma, head and neck, liver or kidney cancer. The sample here was CD4+ or CD8+ T cells sorted from blood, taken in a trial of the OX40 agonist ivuxolimab. J is TRBJ1-2 and V is TRBV7-2, with unresolved D. CDR3 region: CASSLAEGYTF. The CDR3 DNA follows: TGTGCCAGCAGCTTAGCCGAAGGCTACACCTTC.